These 27 T cell receptor beta chains share one sample of origin, sequenced in a study of radiotherapy plus CTLA-4 blockade in lung cancer. The repertoire was sequenced with immunoSEQ multiplex PCR; TCRdb's copy has only in-frame clones and lacks some. This table holds tens of thousands of clones, 77% found once. The starting material was peripheral blood, obtained from a patient treated with radiotherapy plus ipilimumab. These receptors all stem from a human donor with non-small cell lung cancer who had a partial response to radiotherapy plus ipilimumab.

This rearrangement joins TRBV18 to TRBJ1-1; D possibly corresponds to TRBD1 (5 bases). Trimming left V 3 bases short and J 3 bases short, with 11 bases between. The CDR3 spans 14 residues. Germline V gene sequence: CDR1 KGHSH, CDR2 LQKENI. CDR3 bases: TGTGCCAGCTCACCGGTGTCGGGGGACACTGAAGCTTTCTTT. This codes for CASSPVSGDTEAFF.

CDR3 bases: TGTGCCAGCCCTCCAGCGGGGACTAGCGGGGGGGCGAACACCGGGGAGCTGTTTTTT. As protein: CASPPAGTSGGANTGELFF. V and J are TRBV28 and TRBJ2-2; the match to TRBD2 covers 16 bases. The V gene end was trimmed by 8 bases and the J gene end by 0 bases; junction bases not matched to a gene: 9. This CDR3 is built from 19 residues. From germline, CDR1 is MDHEN and CDR2 SYDVKM.

The genes are TRBV5-1 and TRBJ1-4, with 11 bases lining up with TRBD1. This CDR3 has 15 amino acids. Germline V lookup: CDR1 SGHRS, CDR2 YFSETQ. J gave up 8 bases and V 4 bases, and 7 bases lay outside the gene matches. The CDR3: CASSTDRGLHEKLFF. For the CDR3, the DNA is TGCGCCAGCAGCACGGACAGGGGGCTTCACGAAAAACTGTTTTTT.

This chain connects TRBV7-9 to TRBJ1-4; 8 bases match TRBD1. The V gene's germline CDR1 is SEHNR and CDR2 FQNEAQ (reference sequence). J gave up 8 bases and V 5 bases, and 10 bases lay outside the gene matches. The CDR3 spans 15 residues. CDR3 sequence reads: CASSVRQGLEEKLFF. The CDR3, as DNA: TGTGCCAGCAGCGTCCGACAGGGGTTAGAGGAAAAACTGTTTTTT.

V usage is TRBV7-7 and J usage is TRBJ2-3; D may be TRBD1 (6 bases). This CDR3 comprises 15 residues. Trimming left V 5 bases short and J 0 bases short, with 12 bases between. Germline CDR1 reads SSHAT; CDR2 reads FNYEAQ (reference sequence). The CDR3 DNA reads as TGTGCCAGCAGCCCAGGGACACCTAGCACAGATACGCAGTATTTT. Protein: CASSPGTPSTDTQYF. The entire variable domain, with the rest obtained from reference TRBV7-7 and TRBJ2-3, is as follows: GAGVSQSPRYKVTKRGQDVTLRCDPISSHATLYWYQQALGQGPEFLTYFNYEAQPDKSGLPSDRFSAERPEGSISTLTIQRTEQRDSAMYRCASSPGTPSTDTQYFGPGTRLTVL.

The genes are TRBV6-5 and TRBJ1-1; 9 bases are a match to TRBD1. The length of the CDR3 is 14 residues. The V gene's germline CDR1 is MNHEY and CDR2 SVGAGI. V gave up 5 bases and J gave up 5 bases; unmatched junction bases: 6. CDR3 in DNA: TGTGCCAGCAGTCCCGGGACAGGGTGGACTGAAGCTTTCTTT. Translated, it gives CASSPGTGWTEAFF.

The rearrangement joins TRBV5-1 to TRBJ2-1; the match to TRBD2 covers 14 bases. This CDR3 has 18 residues. The trim removed 4 bases at V and 0 bases at J, leaving 6 bases unmatched. In germline, CDR1 is SGHRS, CDR2 YFSETQ. The CDR3 reads CASSPGLAGALSYNEQFF. The CDR3 nucleotides read TGCGCCAGCAGCCCGGGACTAGCGGGGGCCCTCTCCTACAATGAGCAGTTCTTC.

This clone has more than one count but fewer than ten. V usage is TRBV7-9 and J usage is TRBJ1-1, with no clear D. The germline CDR1 and CDR2 sequences are SEHNR and FQNEAQ (reference sequence). V lost 4 bases, J lost 4 bases, and 13 bases lay in between. The CDR3 totals 14 residues. CDR3 residues: CASSSPPGVTEAFF. The DNA of the CDR3 is TGTGCCAGCAGCTCCCCACCCGGGGTCACTGAAGCTTTCTTT.

This clone was seen just once. The chain combines TRBV9 with TRBJ2-7; possibly TRBD2 for D (7 bases). The V gene's germline CDR1 is SGDLS and CDR2 YYNGEE. This CDR3 comprises 15 residues. Between the trimmed V and J ends, which lost 4 bases and 2 bases, there was a span of 16 bases. The CDR3 DNA reads TGTGCCAGCAGCCCGGGGAGGGGACAAGCCTACGAGCAGTACTTC. Its protein is CASSPGRGQAYEQYF.

This clone was counted a single time. The chain carries TRBV5-5 and TRBJ2-7; 9 nucleotides match TRBD1. V was pared by 0 bases and J by 2 bases, with 3 bases of the junction left unmatched. There are 15 residues in the CDR3. Looked up from germline, CDR1 is SGHKS and CDR2 is YYEKEE (reference sequence). This CDR3 is CASSLGDRVTYEQYF. In nucleotides, the CDR3 is TGTGCCAGCAGCTTGGGGGACAGGGTAACCTACGAGCAGTACTTC. The full variable domain, completed using reference TRBV5-5 and TRBJ2-7, is DAGVTQSPTHLIKTRGQQVTLRCSPISGHKSVSWYQQVLGQGPQFIFQYYEKEERGRGNFPDRFSARQFPNYSSELNVNALLLGDSALYLCASSLGDRVTYEQYFGPGTRLTVT.

The chain joins TRBV12-5 to TRBJ1-2; 8 positions match TRBD1. The CDR3 has 15 residues. J was trimmed by 4 bases and V by 4 bases; bases with no gene match: 8. Germline CDR1 is LGHNT and CDR2 is FRNRAP. The CDR3 protein is CASGYQGAQGYGYTF. The CDR3 nucleotides read TGTGCTAGTGGTTACCAGGGGGCGCAGGGCTATGGCTACACCTTC.

As DNA, the CDR3 is TGTGCCAGCAGTTTACCGGGACAAAAAACAGATACGCAGTATTTT. Translation gives CASSLPGQKTDTQYF. The rearrangement joins TRBV28 to TRBJ2-3; a weak D match, TRBD1 (6 bases). The CDR3 is made up of 15 amino acids. Deletions cut 2 bases from V and 3 bases from J, with 12 bases between. The V gene's germline CDR1 is MDHEN and CDR2 SYDVKM.

The chain employs TRBV7-6 and TRBJ1-2; D ambiguous. The ends were cut back, 4 bases at V and 5 bases at J, with 14 bases in the middle. Germline CDR1 and CDR2: SGHVS and FNYEAQ. This CDR3 is 14 amino acids long. The CDR3 nucleotides are TGTGCCAGCAGCTCTCTGGCCGGCGGGTATGGCTACACCTTC. Translation gives CASSSLAGGYGYTF.

The V and J genes are TRBV19 and TRBJ1-5; 10 nucleotides align to TRBD1. Germline V gene data show CDR1 as LNHDA and CDR2 as SQIVND (reference sequence). CDR3 size: 15 residues. Unmatched junction bases numbered 4, after V lost 5 bases and J lost 3 bases. This chain's CDR3 is CASSLTGGFNQPQHF. The CDR3, as DNA: TGTGCCAGTAGTCTGACAGGGGGCTTCAATCAGCCCCAGCATTTT.

DNA of the CDR3: TGTGCCAGCAGGGGCGGGGGGCCGACCGGGGAGCTGTTTTTT. This sequence encodes CASRGGGPTGELFF. This chain links TRBV6-1 with TRBJ2-2, with 8 bases that match TRBD2. CDR1 is MNHNS and CDR2 is SASEGT in the germline V gene. V lost 6 bases, J lost 5 bases, and 5 bases stayed unmatched. This CDR3 region has 14 residues.

This chain connects TRBV6-1 to TRBJ2-7; 9 bases line up with TRBD1. The CDR3 totals 15 residues. V lost 1 base to trimming and J lost 3 bases; unmatched junction nucleotides: 4. Germline V CDR1 and CDR2: MNHNS, SASEGT. The CDR3 DNA follows: TGTGCCAGCAGTGAAGTGAGGGGACAGGGCTACGAGCAGTACTTC. The encoded protein is CASSEVRGQGYEQYF.

The chain couples TRBV28 to TRBJ2-7; 9 bases are a match to TRBD1. This CDR3 is 15 amino acids long. CDR1 MDHEN and CDR2 SYDVKM come from the germline V gene. V dropped 6 bases and J dropped 3; count of bases not matched to a gene: 9. The CDR3 bases are TGTGCCAGCAGCAGTCCGGGACAGGGAAACTACGAGCAGTACTTC. Amino acids: CASSSPGQGNYEQYF.

The chain recombines TRBV6-1 with TRBJ2-7; unclear D gene. The germline CDR1 and CDR2 sequences are MNHNS and SASEGT. The CDR3 is made up of 14 amino acids. Trimming pared 6 bases from V and 3 bases from J, leaving 15 bases between. The CDR3 region is CASSRHDSNYEQYF. The CDR3 coding sequence is TGTGCCAGCAGCAGACACGATTCAAACTACGAGCAGTACTTC.

The rearrangement joins TRBV7-6 to TRBJ2-7; 9 bases match TRBD2. The trim removed 3 bases at V and 4 bases at J, leaving 7 bases unmatched. Germline loops: CDR1 SGHVS, CDR2 FNYEAQ. The CDR3 is 15 amino acids. In DNA form, the CDR3 reads TGTGCCAGCAGCTTGCTAGCGGGGAGCTTTTACGAGCAGTACTTC. Amino acids: CASSLLAGSFYEQYF.

The CDR3 reads CASSPAGGPDTQYF. DNA of the CDR3: TGTGCCAGCAGTCCAGCGGGGGGGCCAGATACGCAGTATTTT. The V and J genes are TRBV6-1 and TRBJ2-3, with TRBD2 matching over 10 bases. Germline CDR1 and CDR2: MNHNS and SASEGT. Trimming cost V 5 bases and J 4 bases; bases outside gene matches: 3. The CDR3 extends over 14 amino acids.

This chain links TRBV7-9 with TRBJ2-1; TRBD2 agrees at 11 bases. J lost 8 bases, V lost 1 base, and 4 bases had no gene match. Germline V CDR1 and CDR2: SEHNR, FQNEAQ (reference sequence). CDR3 size: 15 residues. CDR3 nucleotide sequence: TGTGCCAGCAGCTTAGTAGCGGGGGGGCGTGATGAGCAGTTCTTC. As protein: CASSLVAGGRDEQFF.

The chain uses TRBV6-1 and TRBJ2-7; the match to TRBD1 covers 10 bases. The CDR3 totals 12 residues. Trimming cost V 2 bases and J 12 bases; bases outside gene matches: 4. Germline V gene sequence: CDR1 MNHNS, CDR2 SASEGT. CDR3 in amino acids: CASSEWDRGRYF. The DNA for the CDR3 is TGTGCCAGCAGTGAATGGGACAGGGGAAGGTACTTC.

The gene calls are TRBV6-5 and TRBJ2-3; D gene unclear. The germline CDR1 and CDR2 sequences are MNHEY and SVGAGI. Deletions cut 7 bases from V and 6 bases from J, with 8 bases between. CDR3 size: 11 residues. Here the CDR3 reads CASTHGDTQYF. CDR3 coding DNA: TGTGCCAGCACGCACGGGGATACGCAGTATTTT.

The table lists this clone with a few counts. J is TRBJ2-1 and V is TRBV11-2, with TRBD2 as a possible D gene (6 bases). The CDR3 has 13 residues. Trimming stripped 5 bases from V and 8 bases from J, with 13 bases between. Germline lookup yields CDR1 SGHAT and CDR2 FQNNGV. For the CDR3, the DNA is TGTGCCAGCAGCATGGGAGGTTGGGATGAGCAGTTCTTC. This encodes CASSMGGWDEQFF.

The chain uses TRBV5-1 and TRBJ2-7, with D perhaps TRBD1 (5 bases). The germline V and J ends were trimmed by 6 bases and 1 base, with 11 bases remaining between them. Germline assignment: CDR1 SGHRS and CDR2 YFSETQ. The CDR3 length is 13 residues. The CDR3 region is CASKKTASYEQYF. CDR3 nucleotides: TGCGCCAGCAAAAAGACAGCTTCCTACGAGCAGTACTTC.

J is TRBJ1-6 and V is TRBV6-5; D is uncertain. The CDR3 covers 13 residues. Germline V gene lookup returns CDR1 MNHEY and CDR2 SVGAGI. Trimming removed 5 bases from V and 6 bases from J, with 8 bases in between. The CDR3 region is CASSPSSNSPLHF. Written as DNA, the CDR3 is TGTGCCAGCAGTCCCTCCAGTAATTCACCCCTCCACTTT.

This chain joins TRBV6-5 and TRBJ1-2; D remains ambiguous. Trimming pared 7 bases from V and 4 bases from J, leaving 19 bases between. Per the germline V gene, CDR1 is MNHEY and CDR2 is SVGAGI. This CDR3 is built from 15 residues. CDR3 in amino acids: CASIGRRHEGYGYTF. The CDR3 DNA is TGTGCCAGCATCGGACGCAGACACGAGGGCTATGGCTACACCTTC.